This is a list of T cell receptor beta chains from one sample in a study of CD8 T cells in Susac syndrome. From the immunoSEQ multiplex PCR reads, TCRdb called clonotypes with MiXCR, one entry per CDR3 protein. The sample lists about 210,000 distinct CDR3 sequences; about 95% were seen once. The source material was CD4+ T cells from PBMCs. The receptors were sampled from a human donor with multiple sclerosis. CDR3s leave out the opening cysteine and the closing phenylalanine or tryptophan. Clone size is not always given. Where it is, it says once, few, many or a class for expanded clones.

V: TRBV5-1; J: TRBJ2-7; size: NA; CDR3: ASSLGHASSYEQY
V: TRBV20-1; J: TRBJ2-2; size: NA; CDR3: SAPRATSGETGELF
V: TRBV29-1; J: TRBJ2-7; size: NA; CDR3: SVAGTYAHEQY
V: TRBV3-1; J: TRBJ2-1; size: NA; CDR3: ASRLSGGTYNEQF
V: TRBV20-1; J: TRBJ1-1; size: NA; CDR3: SARDRDPEAF
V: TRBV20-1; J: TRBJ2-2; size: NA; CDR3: SAAGTPGELF
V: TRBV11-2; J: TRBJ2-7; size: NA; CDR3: ASSSLGGSEQY
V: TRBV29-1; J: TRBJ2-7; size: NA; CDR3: SALGGEQY
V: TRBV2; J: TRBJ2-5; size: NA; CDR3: ASTTLDATGETQY
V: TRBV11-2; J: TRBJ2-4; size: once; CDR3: ASSLAGTQGAKNIQY
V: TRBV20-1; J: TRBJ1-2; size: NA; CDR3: SALQGGYGYT
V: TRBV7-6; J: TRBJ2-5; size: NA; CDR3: ASSNRLAERQETQY
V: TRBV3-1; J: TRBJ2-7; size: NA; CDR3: ASSQESFSYEQY
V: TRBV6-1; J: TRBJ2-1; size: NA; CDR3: ASSPRTPSSYNEQF
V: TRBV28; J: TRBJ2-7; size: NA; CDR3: ASSLSVQPPY
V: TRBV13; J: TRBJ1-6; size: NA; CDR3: ASSTRQNSPLH
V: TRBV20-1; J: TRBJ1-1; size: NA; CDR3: SATQGARELSEAF
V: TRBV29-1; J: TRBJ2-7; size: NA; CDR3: SVSMPPKYEQY
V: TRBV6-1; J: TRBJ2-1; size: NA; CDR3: ASSTIRDVSYNEQF
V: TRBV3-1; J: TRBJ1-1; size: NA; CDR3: ASSPGSGGRAEAF
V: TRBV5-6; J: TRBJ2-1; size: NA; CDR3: ASSLVVGGHEQF
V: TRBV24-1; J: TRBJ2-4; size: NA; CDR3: ATSTGGENIQY
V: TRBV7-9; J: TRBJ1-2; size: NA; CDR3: ASSPTQGSYGYT
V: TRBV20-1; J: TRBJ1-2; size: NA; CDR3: SARWNGYT